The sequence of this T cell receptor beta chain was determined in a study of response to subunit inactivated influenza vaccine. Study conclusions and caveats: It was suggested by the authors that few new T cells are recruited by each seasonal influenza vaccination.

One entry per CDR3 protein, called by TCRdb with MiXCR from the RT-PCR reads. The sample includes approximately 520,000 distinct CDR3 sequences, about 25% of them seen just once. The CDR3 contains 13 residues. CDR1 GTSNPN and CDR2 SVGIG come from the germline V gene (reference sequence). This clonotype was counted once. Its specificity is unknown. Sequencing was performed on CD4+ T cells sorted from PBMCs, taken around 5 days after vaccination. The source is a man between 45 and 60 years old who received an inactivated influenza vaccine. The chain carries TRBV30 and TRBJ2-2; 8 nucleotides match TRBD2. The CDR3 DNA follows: TGTGCTCTGACTAGCGACTACACCGGGGAGCTGTTTTTT. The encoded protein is CALTSDYTGELFF.